The next 20 T cell receptor beta chains were all read from a single sample in a study of siplizumab effects on memory and regulatory T cells. TCRdb keeps only in-frame clones here, not all; method: immunoSEQ multiplex PCR. The table includes 55,000 to 65,000 clones, around 98% detected once. Sequencing was carried out using naive CD8+ T cells sorted from blood. The receptors derive from a human donor in good health.

This clone has only one observation. The V call is TRBV30, the J call TRBJ2-7; TRBD1 might be the D (5 bases). The CDR3 sequence is 13 residues long. Trimming cost V 5 bases and J 1 base, with 12 bases left between them. Germline CDR1 reads GTSNPN; CDR2 reads SVGIG (reference sequence). CDR3: CAWDSQGSYEQYF. In nucleotides, the CDR3 is TGTGCCTGGGATAGCCAGGGATCCTACGAGCAGTACTTC. Supplemented by reference TRBV30 and TRBJ2-7, the full variable domain reads SQTIHQWPATLVQPVGSPLSLECTVEGTSNPNLYWYRQAAGRGLQLLFYSVGIGQISSEVPQNLSASRPQDRQFILSSKKLLLSDSGFYLCAWDSQGSYEQYFGPGTRLTVT.

V usage is TRBV5-5 and J usage is TRBJ2-7, with 8 bases that match TRBD1. V shed 3 bases and J 7 bases; nucleotides not matched to a gene: 9. Germline CDR1 reads SGHKS; CDR2 reads YYEKEE (reference sequence). The length of the CDR3 is 14 residues. The CDR3 here is CASSSWTGSREQYF. CDR3 sequence (DNA): TGTGCCAGCAGCTCATGGACAGGGTCTAGGGAGCAGTACTTC.

This clone appeared a single time. The chain recombines TRBV7-9 with TRBJ2-7; TRBD2 matches at 8 bases. CDR1 SEHNR and CDR2 FQNEAQ come from the germline V gene (reference sequence). V trimming: 5 bases; J trimming: 4 bases; junction bases outside the gene matches: 13. CDR3 length: 16 residues. CDR3 nucleotide sequence: TGTGCCAGCAGCCATAAAGAGGGACTAGTCGGGTACGAGCAGTACTTC. This gives the protein CASSHKEGLVGYEQYF.

For the CDR3, the DNA is TGTGCCAGCAGGAGACTAGCGGGGGGGAGCTCCTACGAGCAGTACTTC. Translation: CASRRLAGGSSYEQYF. The gene calls are TRBV27 and TRBJ2-7; 14 bases fit TRBD2. CDR3 length: 16 residues. Germline CDR1 is MNHEY and CDR2 is SMNVEV (reference sequence). The V segment lost 6 bases and the J segment 0 bases; nucleotides outside the gene matches: 4.

This clone was counted a single time. The chain employs TRBV6-6 and TRBJ2-7, with a possible D match to TRBD1 (5 bases). Trimming cost V 6 bases and J 3 bases, with 9 bases left between them. Looked up from germline, CDR1 is MNHNY and CDR2 is SVGAGI (reference sequence). The CDR3 covers 12 residues. This CDR3 reads CASRPDSYEQYF. The CDR3 nucleotides are TGTGCCAGCAGACCCGACAGCTACGAGCAGTACTTC.

The genes are TRBV7-9 and TRBJ1-3; D is unresolved. Germline CDR1 is SEHNR and CDR2 is FQNEAQ (reference sequence). The CDR3 runs 12 residues. V was pared by 5 bases and J by 8 bases, with 10 bases between. The CDR3 protein is CASSQPGHTIYF. CDR3 DNA: TGTGCCAGCAGCCAGCCCGGACACACCATATATTTT.

Here the CDR3 DNA reads TGCGCCAGCAGCCAAGGCCCAGGGCCAGATACGCAGTATTTT. This encodes CASSQGPGPDTQYF. This sequence joins TRBV4-1 and TRBJ2-3; perhaps TRBD1 as D (5 bases). This CDR3 has 14 amino acids. In germline, CDR1 is MGHRA, CDR2 YSYEKL. Trimming took off 1 base at V and 4 bases at J, with 9 bases between the two ends.

The rearrangement links TRBV30 to TRBJ2-3; TRBD1 matches at 9 bases. The CDR3 has 20 residues. The J segment lost 0 bases and the V segment lost 1 base, leaving 17 bases of the junction unmatched. Germline CDR1 is GTSNPN and CDR2 is SVGIG (reference sequence). CDR3 residues: CAWSGIHRTGVAFSTDTQYF. The CDR3 bases are TGTGCCTGGAGTGGAATTCATCGGACAGGGGTCGCCTTTAGCACAGATACGCAGTATTTT.

The genes are TRBV7-9 and TRBJ2-1; TRBD2 matches 11 bases. The V gene end was trimmed by 4 bases and the J gene end by 4 bases; junction bases not matched to a gene: 9. The CDR3 is 17 amino acids. Germline V lookup: CDR1 SEHNR, CDR2 FQNEAQ (reference sequence). The CDR3, as DNA: TGTGCCAGCAGCTCCTCACTTACTAGCGGGAGTTACAATGAGCAGTTCTTC. Translated: CASSSSLTSGSYNEQFF. The full variable domain, rest sourced from reference TRBV7-9 and TRBJ2-1, is DTGVSQNPRHKITKRGQNVTFRCDPISEHNRLYWYRQTLGQGPEFLTYFQNEAQLEKSRLLSDRFSAERPKGSFSTLEIQRTEQGDSAMYLCASSSSLTSGSYNEQFFGPGTRLTVL.

This sequence joins TRBV27 and TRBJ2-1, with 7 positions matching TRBD2. In germline, CDR1 is MNHEY, CDR2 SMNVEV (reference sequence). This CDR3 comprises 15 residues. J lost 8 bases, V lost 3 bases, and 10 bases had no gene match. CDR3 DNA sequence: TGTGCCAGCAGTTTGGGGGAGGGCCTTTTATATGAGCAGTTCTTC. It codes for CASSLGEGLLYEQFF.

This chain joins TRBV28 and TRBJ2-7; D not certain. Trimming pared 5 bases from V and 0 bases from J, leaving 20 bases between. The germline CDR1 and CDR2 sequences are MDHEN and SYDVKM. The CDR3 has 17 residues. CDR3 sequence reads: CASSPFSFGPTSYEQYF. CDR3 nucleotides: TGTGCCAGCAGTCCCTTCTCCTTCGGGCCAACCTCCTACGAGCAGTACTTC.

V gene TRBV4-3 combines with J gene TRBJ2-7; D not resolved. CDR1 is LGHNA, CDR2 YSLEER, per germline. The ends were cut back, 1 base at V and 5 bases at J, with 12 bases in the middle. The CDR3 totals 14 residues. The CDR3 protein is CASSQGIGNNEQYF. CDR3 DNA sequence: TGCGCCAGCAGCCAAGGAATAGGGAACAACGAGCAGTACTTC.

CDR3 nucleotide sequence: TGTGCCAGCAGTACTTTTAGCGGGCCTTCCTACGAGCAGTACTTC. Residues: CASSTFSGPSYEQYF. The chain joins TRBV27 to TRBJ2-7; 7 bases match TRBD2. The length of the CDR3 is 15 residues. Germline V gene data show CDR1 as MNHEY and CDR2 as SMNVEV (reference sequence). Losses at the gene ends were 5 bases for V and 1 base for J; bases not matched to a gene: 8.

A few counts support this clone. The chain couples TRBV30 to TRBJ1-1; D possibly corresponds to TRBD1 (5 bases). Trimming took 4 bases from V and 6 from J, leaving 12 bases between them. Germline V gene sequence: CDR1 GTSNPN, CDR2 SVGIG (reference sequence). The length of the CDR3 is 12 residues. CDR3 in amino acids: CAWKDGRAEAFF. The DNA for the CDR3 is TGTGCCTGGAAAGACGGCAGGGCTGAAGCTTTCTTT.

The chain links TRBV4-1 to TRBJ2-1, with 7 nucleotides matching TRBD2. In germline, CDR1 is MGHRA, CDR2 YSYEKL. The CDR3 sequence is 15 residues long. J was trimmed by 0 bases and V by 6 bases; bases with no gene match: 5. The CDR3 here is CASSLLADSYNEQFF. CDR3 DNA: TGCGCCAGCAGTCTTCTAGCGGACTCCTACAATGAGCAGTTCTTC.

V usage is TRBV7-3 and J usage is TRBJ2-7; D assignment may be TRBD1 or TRBD2 (5 bases each). Germline V gene data show CDR1 as SGHTA and CDR2 as FQGTGA. The CDR3 contains 14 residues. V lost 3 bases, J lost 3 bases, and 12 bases lay in between. In DNA, the CDR3 is TGTGCCAGCAGCTTTGGGACCCGCGGCTACGAGCAGTACTTC. It yields the protein CASSFGTRGYEQYF.

The rearrangement links TRBV15 to TRBJ1-5; a possible D gene is TRBD1 (5 bases). CDR1 LNHNV and CDR2 YYDKDF come from the germline V gene (reference sequence). The V gene lost 3 bases and the J gene lost 7 bases, with 7 bases spanning the gap. CDR3 length: 12 residues. In DNA, the CDR3 is TGTGCCACCAGCAGTAAGGGGCAGCCCCAGCATTTT. This codes for CATSSKGQPQHF.

The CDR3 DNA reads as TGTGCCAGCAGTTTATACCCCGGGACACTTATGAGCTCCTACAATGAGCAGTTCTTC. This gives the protein CASSLYPGTLMSSYNEQFF. This chain connects TRBV27 to TRBJ2-1; tentative D call: TRBD1 (6 bases). V gave up 1 base and J gave up 0 bases, with 19 bases separating them. Germline CDR1 reads MNHEY; CDR2 reads SMNVEV (reference sequence). CDR3 length equals 19 residues.

The V and J genes are TRBV27 and TRBJ2-3; tentatively, D is TRBD2 (6 bases). Germline V gene sequence: CDR1 MNHEY, CDR2 SMNVEV (reference sequence). The CDR3 has 13 amino acids. Trimming removed 5 bases from V and 2 bases from J, with 8 bases in between. The CDR3 nucleotides are TGTGCCAGCAGTCGGGGACTCACAGATACGCAGTATTTT. It codes for CASSRGLTDTQYF.

The gene calls are TRBV4-3 and TRBJ2-3; TRBD1 is a possible D gene (5 bases). The CDR3 covers 16 residues. Germline V lookup: CDR1 LGHNA, CDR2 YSLEER. V lost 1 base and J lost 2, with 13 bases in between. CDR3: CASSQGKGMITDTQYF. DNA of the CDR3: TGCGCCAGCAGCCAAGGAAAGGGGATGATCACAGATACGCAGTATTTT.